There are a few counts of the clone carrying this T cell receptor (beta chain). Its target is not known. This sample is drawn from a study of blood T cells in healthy people across ages. V was shortened by 1 base and J by 13 bases, with 11 bases between the two germline ends. The CDR3 length is 12 residues. Germline loops: CDR1 SGHTA, CDR2 FQGNSA. For the second PCR, which ran for roughly 6 to 12 cycles, a sample-barcoded 5' primer and a J-beta primer mix were used. TCRdb redid the calling of the 5' RACE reads with MiXCR, one entry per CDR3 protein. The repertoire includes about 800,000 distinct CDR3 sequences, about 62% of them detected once, and approximately 21% sits in the top ten. The study, taken as a whole, reports: Per million T cells, TCR beta diversity dropped about linearly as age rose. Naive T cell percentage by flow cytometry tracked strongly with beta diversity.

The receptor was isolated from a man under 40 in good health. The gene calls are TRBV7-2 and TRBJ2-4; D gene uncertain. Input material: blood. The CDR3 loop is CASSLGLVEQYF. CDR3 DNA: TGTGCCAGCAGCTTAGGCCTCGTTGAGCAGTACTTC.